One sample yielded the 12 T cell receptor beta chains listed below, sequenced in a study of T cells in Graves' hyperthyroidism and ophthalmopathy. Amplification targeted TCR beta CDR3 regions from RNA transcripts. A first-round RT-PCR of the TCR CDR3 used the HTBI primer set. From the multiplex PCR reads, TCRdb called clonotypes with MiXCR, one entry per CDR3 protein. The data contain 300,000 to 450,000 distinct CDR3 sequences, around 20% of them seen just once; the ten biggest clones take up around two fifths. The sequencing input was blood. The receptors come from a young man with Graves' ophthalmopathy.

As for this clonotype: Its ends do not fully match the called genes, so a read error is possible. The V and J genes are TRBV11-2 and TRBJ1-1; a weak D match, TRBD1 (5 bases). The CDR3 spans 13 residues. Germline loops: CDR1 SGHAT, CDR2 FQNNGV. The CDR3 sequence is CGSNLRDGPEAFF. CDR3 coding DNA: TGTGGCAGCAACCTCCGGGACGGGCCTGAAGCTTTCTTC.

There are many counts of this clonotype. V gene TRBV5-1 combines with J gene TRBJ1-1; 7 nucleotides agree with TRBD1. This CDR3 contains 15 residues. The J segment lost 5 bases and the V segment lost 4 bases, leaving 11 bases of the junction unmatched. Germline V gene data show CDR1 as SGHRS and CDR2 as YFSETQ. The CDR3: CASSPRDSSRTEAFF. The CDR3, as DNA: TGCGCCAGCAGCCCCCGGGACAGTTCTCGGACTGAAGCTTTCTTT.

In this sample, this clonotype turned up a few times. The rearrangement uses TRBV28 and TRBJ2-2; 7 nucleotides agree with TRBD1. Germline loops: CDR1 MDHEN, CDR2 SYDVKM. This CDR3 has 16 residues. After removal of 5 bases from V and 3 bases from J, the junction contained 9 bases not matched to a gene. This CDR3 is CASSPTKTGYTGELFF. The DNA for the CDR3 is TGTGCCAGCAGTCCAACTAAGACAGGGTACACCGGGGAGCTGTTTTTT. The complete variable domain, with remaining parts taken from reference TRBV28 and TRBJ2-2, reads DVKVTQSSRYLVKRTGEKVFLECVQDMDHENMFWYRQDPGLGLRLIYFSYDVKMKEKGDIPEGYSVSREKKERFSLILESASTNQTSMYLCASSPTKTGYTGELFFGEGSRLTVL.

This clonotype was picked up many times. The chain employs TRBV6-1 and TRBJ2-1; D is unresolved. Trimming took off 0 bases at V and 9 bases at J, with 9 bases between the two ends. The V gene's germline CDR1 is MNHNS and CDR2 SASEGT. This CDR3 spans 13 amino acids. CDR3 residues: CASSEAPGFEQFF. CDR3 coding DNA: TGTGCCAGCAGTGAAGCTCCCGGTTTTGAGCAGTTCTTC.

This clonotype was counted a few times. V usage is TRBV19 and J usage is TRBJ1-5; D perhaps matches TRBD1 (5 bases). Germline assignment: CDR1 LNHDA and CDR2 SQIVND (reference sequence). Trimming removed 4 bases at V and 6 bases at J, with 16 bases between. The CDR3 contains 15 residues. Here the CDR3 reads CASSTTTGLGQPQHF. In DNA form, the CDR3 reads TGTGCCAGTAGTACCACCACGGGGCTCGGTCAGCCCCAGCATTTT.

Comment on this clonotype: A single base separates this from a much larger clone, so it may be a read error. The rearrangement joins TRBV5-8 to TRBJ2-7; perhaps TRBD2 as D (6 bases). V was pared by 4 bases and J by 6 bases, with 17 bases between. The CDR3 length is 14 residues. CDR1 SGHTS and CDR2 YDEGEE come from the germline V gene. The CDR3 protein is CASSLGGSVFEQYF. CDR3 nucleotides: TGTGCCAGCAGCCTCGGGGGAAGTGTGTTCGAGCAGTACTTC.

The chain joins TRBV9 to TRBJ1-6; D might be TRBD1 (5 bases). From germline, CDR1 is SGDLS and CDR2 YYNGEE. The CDR3 contains 15 residues. V lost 3 bases, J lost 10 bases, and 17 bases lay in between. In DNA form, the CDR3 reads TGTGCCAGCAGCGCCACCGGAGGGGTAAAATCACCCCTCCACTTT. It yields the protein CASSATGGVKSPLHF.

Notes on this clonotype: A much larger clone differs by one base, so this may be a read error. The chain uses TRBV12-3 or TRBV12-4 and TRBJ2-1, with D possibly called TRBD1 or TRBD2 (6 bases each). The tail of the sequence fits TRBJ2-7 better, so the J call may be wrong. This CDR3 is 19 amino acids long. CDR3 protein: CASISYGVPGATSYNEQYF. The CDR3 region has the DNA TGTGCCAGCATCTCCTACGGGGTTCCGGGGGCTACCTCCTACAATGAGCAGTACTTC.

This clonotype was seen more than once but under ten times. The chain has TRBV6-1 and TRBJ1-3, with D hard to call. The CDR3 has 14 residues. V shed 2 bases and J shed 4 bases, with 9 bases lying between them. The germline V gene encodes CDR1 MNHNS and CDR2 SASEGT. Here the CDR3 DNA reads TGTGCCAGCAGTGAATCCGGGCTCGGAAACACCATATATTTT. It yields the protein CASSESGLGNTIYF.

In its sample, this clonotype was seen many times. The V gene is TRBV10-3, the J gene TRBJ2-7, with D unresolved. Germline CDR1 ENHRY, CDR2 SYGVKD. Trimming left V 4 bases short and J 2 bases short, with 12 bases between. This CDR3 has 14 residues. The chain's CDR3 is CAISGAQDAYEQYF. The CDR3 DNA follows: TGTGCCATCAGTGGGGCGCAGGATGCCTACGAGCAGTACTTC.

This clonotype showed up many times. This chain uses TRBV29-1 with TRBJ2-3; no firm D call. The CDR3 sequence is 19 residues long. V gave up 6 bases and J gave up 0 bases, with 28 bases separating them. The germline CDR1 and CDR2 sequences are SQVTM and ANQGSEA. This chain's CDR3 is CSVLRWKVPHVTSTDTQYF. In DNA form, the CDR3 reads TGCAGCGTCCTTAGGTGGAAGGTGCCGCATGTTACTAGCACAGATACGCAGTATTTT.

This clonotype showed up just a few times. The chain links TRBV10-3 to TRBJ1-2, with 9 nucleotides matching TRBD1. V was pared by 4 bases and J by 3 bases, with 6 bases of the junction left unmatched. The CDR3 is 15 residues long. Per the germline V gene, CDR1 is ENHRY and CDR2 is SYGVKD. In DNA form, the CDR3 reads TGTGCCATCAGTGCCGGACAGGGGATCGACTATGGCTACACCTTC. Protein sequence: CAISAGQGIDYGYTF.